A selection of T cell receptor beta chains follows, all from one sample in a study of blood T cell repertoires in COVID-19. Generated by immunoSEQ multiplex PCR, the TCRdb table keeps only in-frame clones and is missing some. The sample lists about 370,000 clones, roughly nine tenths occurring once. Sequencing was done on a sample of PBMCs or T cells enriched from blood (not recorded which). Every receptor here comes from a man between 18 and 29 years old who had recovered from COVID-19. CDR3s include the opening cysteine and the closing phenylalanine or tryptophan. The D gene is left open where the match is weak. The size field is filled for only some rows; it gives once, few, many or a size class.

V	J	size	D	CDR3	DNA
TRBV28	TRBJ2-1	once	TRBD2	CASSLLAGAGNEQFF	TGTGCCAGCAGTCTATTAGCGGGAGCAGGCAATGAGCAGTTCTTC
TRBV9	TRBJ2-1	NA	TRBD1	CASSRGQGSHNEQFF	TGTGCCAGCAGCCGAGGACAGGGGTCCCACAATGAGCAGTTCTTC
TRBV7-9	TRBJ2-3	NA	TRBD2	CASSGSGSGDTQYF	TGTGCCAGCAGTGGAAGCGGGAGCGGAGATACGCAGTATTTT
TRBV3-1/TRBV3-2	TRBJ2-4	few	TRBD1	CASSQGDREYF	TGTGCCAGCAGCCAAGGGGACAGGGAGTACTTC
TRBV28	TRBJ1-1	NA	NA	CASSLTGLAEAFF	TGTGCCAGCAGTTTAACAGGGTTGGCTGAAGCTTTCTTT
TRBV9	TRBJ1-2	NA	NA	CASSVGTTLNYGYTF	TGTGCCAGCAGCGTAGGGACAACGCTTAACTATGGCTACACCTTC
TRBV7-9	TRBJ1-5	NA	NA	CASSLGSAGASNQPQHF	TGTGCCAGCAGCTTAGGATCAGCGGGGGCGTCCAATCAGCCCCAGCATTTT
TRBV18	TRBJ2-5	NA	TRBD2	CASSIFAGGQETQYF	TGTGCCAGCTCAATTTTTGCGGGAGGCCAAGAGACCCAGTACTTC
TRBV21-1	TRBJ1-1	NA	NA	CASSNHTGQGVVNTEAFF	TGTGCCAGCAGCAATCACACCGGACAGGGTGTCGTGAACACTGAAGCTTTCTTT
TRBV4-1	TRBJ1-3	NA	TRBD1	CASSQDPLRQGMNTIYF	TGCGCCAGCAGCCAAGACCCTTTACGACAGGGAATGAACACCATATATTTT
TRBV4-3	TRBJ1-2	NA	NA	CASSQDEGGRDGYTF	TGCGCCAGCAGCCAAGATGAAGGAGGGCGGGATGGCTACACCTTC
TRBV29-1	TRBJ2-1	few	NA	CSVGGASSYNEQFF	TGCAGCGTGGGGGGGGCTAGCTCCTACAATGAGCAGTTCTTC
TRBV7-9	TRBJ2-3	NA	NA	CASSFGGTDTQYF	TGTGCCAGCAGCTTCGGGGGCACAGATACGCAGTATTTT
TRBV7-9	TRBJ2-1	NA	TRBD2	CASMRWAGEVEYEQFF	TGTGCCAGCATGAGGTGGGCGGGAGAAGTGGAATATGAGCAGTTCTTC
TRBV19	TRBJ1-6	NA	NA	CASSIATGIYSPLHF	TGTGCCAGTAGTATCGCCACGGGGATTTATTCACCCCTCCACTTT
TRBV29-1	TRBJ2-7	NA	TRBD2	CSVQRDGEQYF	TGCAGCGTTCAGCGGGACGGCGAGCAGTACTTC
TRBV7-9	TRBJ2-1	NA	TRBD2	CASSLGSGGYRSYNEQFF	TGTGCCAGCAGCTTAGGTAGCGGGGGCTACCGTTCCTACAATGAGCAGTTCTTC
TRBV25-1	TRBJ1-1	once	NA	CASSGYRNTEAFF	TGTGCCAGCAGTGGATACAGGAACACTGAAGCTTTCTTT
TRBV2	TRBJ2-5	NA	NA	CASSTKETQYF	TGTGCCAGCAGCACTAAAGAGACCCAGTACTTC
TRBV2	TRBJ1-3	NA	NA	CASSEGDPGNTIYF	TGTGCCAGCAGCGAGGGGGATCCTGGAAACACCATATATTTT
TRBV7-2	TRBJ2-1	NA	TRBD2	CASSLGLAGTSDEQFF	TGTGCCAGCAGCTTAGGACTAGCTGGGACCTCCGATGAGCAGTTCTTC
TRBV7-3	TRBJ2-7	once	TRBD1	CASSLSGTVPYEQYF	TGTGCCAGCAGCTTATCCGGGACAGTACCCTACGAGCAGTACTTC
TRBV28	TRBJ1-2	NA	NA	CATRVPANYGYTF	TGTGCCACCAGGGTCCCGGCTAACTATGGCTACACCTTC
TRBV7-2	TRBJ2-3	NA	NA	CASSNYRQASTDTQYF	TGTGCCAGCAGCAACTACCGGCAAGCTAGCACAGATACGCAGTATTTT
TRBV13	TRBJ1-1	NA	TRBD1	CASIPLGQGNTEAFF	TGTGCCAGCATCCCCCTTGGACAGGGGAACACTGAAGCTTTCTTT
TRBV7-2	TRBJ2-3	NA	NA	CASTLDLLASTDTQYF	TGTGCCAGCACATTAGACTTACTTGCTAGCACAGATACGCAGTATTTT
TRBV24-1	TRBJ2-2	NA	NA	CATSDLARENGELFF	TGTGCCACCAGTGATTTAGCCAGGGAAAACGGGGAGCTGTTTTTT
TRBV11-2	TRBJ1-6	NA	TRBD1	CASSSNIDRGLGNSPLHF	TGTGCCAGCAGCTCCAACATTGACAGGGGACTCGGGAATTCACCCCTCCACTTT
TRBV5-1	TRBJ1-5	NA	NA	CASSLAPNQPQHF	TGCGCCAGCAGCTTGGCTCCTAATCAGCCCCAGCATTTT
TRBV4-2	TRBJ2-3	once	TRBD1	CASSPILQGAQDTQYF	TGTGCCAGCAGCCCGATCTTACAGGGGGCCCAAGATACGCAGTATTTT
TRBV25-1	TRBJ2-7	once	NA	CASSVGGRYEQYF	TGTGCCAGCAGTGTTGGGGGGAGGTACGAGCAGTACTTC
TRBV18	TRBJ2-7	NA	NA	CASSRLTGGDEQYF	TGTGCCAGCTCACGGCTAACAGGGGGGGACGAGCAGTACTTC
TRBV13	TRBJ1-1	NA	TRBD1	CASSTLPGQGVTEAFF	TGTGCCAGCAGCACCCTACCGGGACAGGGGGTTACTGAAGCTTTCTTT
TRBV5-4	TRBJ1-2	NA	NA	CASSLARGQNLPTNYGYTF	TGTGCCAGCAGCTTGGCTCGAGGGCAGAACCTACCTACTAACTATGGCTACACCTTC
TRBV7-8	TRBJ2-7	NA	NA	CASSRREGGKSGEQYF	TGTGCCAGCAGCCGGAGGGAAGGTGGAAAATCAGGCGAGCAGTACTTC
TRBV27	TRBJ1-2	NA	TRBD1	CASGGQGNYGYTF	TGTGCCAGTGGGGGACAGGGCAACTATGGCTACACCTTC
TRBV28	TRBJ1-2	NA	NA	CASSLWGQGLGYTF	TGTGCCAGCAGTTTATGGGGGCAGGGGCTTGGCTACACCTTC
TRBV12-3/TRBV12-4	TRBJ2-7	few	NA	CASSLSSRTGRAF	TGTGCCAGCAGTTTAAGTAGTAGAACAGGGAGGGCGTTC
TRBV11-2	TRBJ2-1	NA	TRBD2	CASSPPPSLAGGWNEQFF	TGTGCCAGCAGCCCACCGCCTTCCCTAGCGGGAGGCTGGAATGAGCAGTTCTTC
TRBV5-6	TRBJ1-2	NA	TRBD1	CASSPDRVGYTF	TGTGCCAGCAGCCCCGACAGGGTCGGCTACACCTTC
TRBV10-3	TRBJ2-7	NA	TRBD2	CAIRELAGGPYEQYF	TGTGCCATCAGGGAACTAGCGGGGGGGCCTTACGAGCAGTACTTC
TRBV6-1	TRBJ1-4	NA	NA	CASSEWAEKLFF	TGTGCCAGCAGTGAATGGGCCGAAAAACTGTTTTTT
TRBV27	TRBJ1-5	NA	NA	CASSSIGGGQPQHF	TGTGCCAGCAGTTCGATTGGGGGGGGTCAGCCCCAGCATTTT
TRBV18	TRBJ1-6	NA	NA	CASSPAGPGTGLSPLHF	TGTGCCAGCTCACCCGCGGGACCCGGAACGGGGCTTTCACCCCTCCACTTT
TRBV4-3	TRBJ2-7	once	NA	CASSQAKDLAGPSSYEQYF	TGCGCCAGCAGCCAAGCCAAAGATCTGGCAGGGCCAAGCTCCTACGAGCAGTACTTC
TRBV5-1	TRBJ1-1	NA	TRBD1	CASGGQGNTEAFF	TGCGCCAGCGGGGGACAGGGGAACACTGAAGCTTTCTTT